This passage covers 18 T cell receptor beta chains from one sample sequenced in a study of blood T cells in healthy people across ages. Using a J-beta primer mix together with a sample-barcoded 5' primer, a second PCR was run for roughly 6 to 12 cycles. MiXCR, applied by TCRdb to the 5' RACE reads, yields one record per CDR3 protein. This table holds around 870,000 distinct CDR3 sequences, more than 25% found once. Material: blood. Receptors originate from a woman of 80 years or more in good health.

This clonotype was observed a single time. The chain carries TRBV7-9 and TRBJ1-4; D gene uncertain. V was clipped by 5 bases and J by 4 bases, with 17 bases between them. The CDR3 runs to 16 residues. Germline CDR1 and CDR2: SEHNR and FQNEAQ (reference sequence). This CDR3 is CASSLRGFPFNEKLFF. As DNA, the CDR3 is TGTGCCAGCAGCCTAAGAGGCTTTCCGTTTAATGAAAAACTGTTTTTT. Full variable domain (outside the CDR3, taken from reference TRBV7-9 and TRBJ1-4): DTGVSQNPRHKITKRGQNVTFRCDPISEHNRLYWYRQTLGQGPEFLTYFQNEAQLEKSRLLSDRFSAERPKGSFSTLEIQRTEQGDSAMYLCASSLRGFPFNEKLFFGSGTQLSVL.

The genes are TRBV25-1 and TRBJ1-2; D is unresolved. Germline values: CDR1 MGHDK, CDR2 SYGVNS. V dropped 6 bases and J dropped 5 bases, with 10 bases sitting between them. The CDR3 has 12 amino acids. The CDR3 DNA follows: TGTGCCAGCAGGGCGACGGAGTATGGCTACACCTTC. This codes for CASRATEYGYTF.

At least ten counts were recorded for this clonotype. V usage is TRBV19 and J usage is TRBJ2-1; 8 nucleotides agree with TRBD2. The junction had 6 bases not matched to a gene; V was cut back by 3 bases and J by 2 bases. From germline, CDR1 is LNHDA and CDR2 SQIVND (reference sequence). CDR3 size: 16 residues. CDR3 amino acids: CASSIGRAGPYNEQFF. The DNA for the CDR3 is TGTGCCAGTAGTATCGGGAGGGCAGGGCCCTACAATGAGCAGTTCTTC. Drawing the rest from reference TRBV19 and TRBJ2-1, the complete variable domain is DGGITQSPKYLFRKEGQNVTLSCEQNLNHDAMYWYRQDPGQGLRLIYYSQIVNDFQKGDIAEGYSVSREKKESFPLTVTSAQKNPTAFYLCASSIGRAGPYNEQFFGPGTRLTVL.

This clonotype was counted ten times or more. The rearrangement uses TRBV6-2 or TRBV6-3 and TRBJ2-6; the D gene is possibly TRBD2 (6 bases). Germline CDR1 is MNHEY and CDR2 is SVGEGT. The CDR3 consists of 13 residues. V was pared by 10 bases and J by 8 bases, with 15 bases between. CDR3 DNA: TGTGCCACCAGGACACGCGGGACCAACGTCCTGACTTTC. Amino acid sequence: CATRTRGTNVLTF.

This clonotype has more than one count but fewer than ten. The rearrangement uses TRBV3-1 and TRBJ1-1, with no clear D. Germline CDR1 LGHDT, CDR2 YNNKEL (reference sequence). The germline V and J ends were trimmed by 2 bases and 1 base, with 8 bases remaining between them. The CDR3 length is 14 residues. The CDR3 protein is CASSQINRNTEAFF. The CDR3 coding sequence is TGTGCCAGCAGCCAAATTAACAGGAACACTGAAGCTTTCTTT. The full variable domain, its missing parts supplied by reference TRBV3-1 and TRBJ1-1, is DTAVSQTPKYLVTQMGNDKSIKCEQNLGHDTMYWYKQDSKKFLKIMFSYNNKELIINETVPNRFSPKSPDKAHLNLHINSLELGDSAVYFCASSQINRNTEAFFGQGTRLTVV.

On this clonotype: A much larger clone differs from this one at a single base, so this may be a read error. The chain carries TRBV4-3 and TRBJ2-3; 8 nucleotides agree with TRBD2. Germline V gene sequence: CDR1 LGHNA, CDR2 YSLEER. The CDR3 covers 14 residues. The junction had 7 bases not matched to a gene; V was cut back by 1 base and J by 10 bases. The DNA of the CDR3 is TGCGCCAGCAGCCAAGGGACTAGCTCGGATGCGCAGTATTTT. Translated, it gives CASSQGTSSDAQYF.

The chain employs TRBV5-1 and TRBJ1-5; 10 positions match TRBD1. The CDR3 is 21 amino acids. V gave up 4 bases and J gave up 0 bases; unmatched junction bases: 19. Germline CDR1 reads SGHRS; CDR2 reads YFSETQ. The CDR3 DNA reads TGCGCCAGCAGCCCCTGGGGAGTGGGACAGGGGACTTCCCATAGCAATCAGCCCCAGCATTTT. Its protein product is CASSPWGVGQGTSHSNQPQHF.

This clonotype was seen many times. J is TRBJ2-2 and V is TRBV7-2, with D perhaps TRBD2 (5 bases). The germline gives CDR1 SGHTA, CDR2 FQGNSA. The CDR3 consists of 17 residues. V was cut by 2 bases and J by 4 bases, with 17 bases left in between. The CDR3 coding sequence is TGTGCCAGCAGCTTAAGATCGGCGGGTCGAGTCACCGGGGAGCTGTTTTTT. This encodes CASSLRSAGRVTGELFF.

This clonotype was observed many times. This rearrangement joins TRBV7-2 to TRBJ1-1, with D possibly matching TRBD1 (5 bases). Trimming took 5 bases from V and 0 from J, leaving 10 bases between them. The length of the CDR3 is 14 residues. Germline assignment: CDR1 SGHTA and CDR2 FQGNSA. The CDR3 bases are TGTGCCAGCAGCCGGAAGGGGATGAACACTGAAGCTTTCTTT. The encoded protein is CASSRKGMNTEAFF.

This clonotype was detected ten times or more. The chain recombines TRBV7-9 with TRBJ1-2; possibly TRBD1 for D (6 bases). The CDR3 spans 14 residues. V was trimmed by 5 bases and J by 8 bases, leaving 18 bases between them. Germline V gene sequence: CDR1 SEHNR, CDR2 FQNEAQ (reference sequence). The CDR3 reads CASSPTGQGSGYTF. CDR3 DNA: TGTGCCAGCAGCCCAACCGGGCAGGGGAGCGGCTACACCTTC.

In its sample, this clonotype was seen many times. The chain has TRBV12-3 or TRBV12-4 and TRBJ1-2; 9 bases match TRBD1. The CDR3 sequence is 14 residues long. The junction had 6 bases not matched to a gene; V was cut back by 3 bases and J by 7 bases. CDR3 nucleotide sequence: TGTGCCAGCAGTTTGGTCACAGGGGGCCTTGGCTACACCTTC. The encoded protein is CASSLVTGGLGYTF.

This clonotype was recorded a few times. The V and J genes are TRBV20-1 and TRBJ2-1; 9 nucleotides agree with TRBD1. The CDR3 runs to 15 residues. The V and J ends lost 2 bases and 5 bases, in that order; junction bases with no gene match: 7. Looked up from germline, CDR1 is DFQATT and CDR2 is SNEGSKA (reference sequence). CDR3 sequence: CSARSGTGIDNEQFF. The CDR3 nucleotides are TGCAGTGCTAGATCCGGGACAGGGATTGACAATGAGCAGTTCTTC.

The chain employs TRBV7-2 and TRBJ2-3, with D possibly TRBD2 on 5 matching bases. V lost 5 bases and J lost 2, with 17 bases in between. CDR1 is SGHTA and CDR2 is FQGNSA in the germline V gene. The CDR3 spans 16 residues. CDR3 in amino acids: CASSAGSRAATDTQYF. In DNA form, the CDR3 reads TGTGCCAGCAGCGCAGGCTCGCGGGCCGCCACAGATACGCAGTATTTT. Drawing the rest from reference TRBV7-2 and TRBJ2-3, the complete variable domain is GAGVSQSPSNKVTEKGKDVELRCDPISGHTALYWYRQSLGQGLEFLIYFQGNSAPDKSGLPSDRFSAERTGGSVSTLTIQRTQQEDSAVYLCASSAGSRAATDTQYFGPGTRLTVL.

This clonotype was seen repeatedly, ten times or more. V and J are TRBV11-2 and TRBJ2-1; D remains unclear. Trimming removed 2 bases from V and 7 bases from J, with 12 bases in between. Germline CDR1 is SGHAT and CDR2 is FQNNGV. This CDR3 is 14 amino acids long. CDR3 DNA: TGTGCCAGCAGCTTACTCCACAAAGGTAATGAGCAGTTCTTC. It specifies CASSLLHKGNEQFF.

The chain recombines TRBV6-5 with TRBJ2-7; D is unresolved. Germline V gene sequence: CDR1 MNHEY, CDR2 SVGAGI. V gave up 0 bases and J gave up 1 base, with 4 bases separating them. There are 13 residues in the CDR3. The chain's CDR3 is CASSYSRSYEQYF. CDR3 coding DNA: TGTGCCAGCAGTTACTCCCGATCCTACGAGCAGTACTTC.

This chain connects TRBV11-2 to TRBJ2-7; 7 nucleotides align to TRBD1. The CDR3 extends over 15 amino acids. V shed 5 bases and J 0 bases; nucleotides not matched to a gene: 7. Per the germline V gene, CDR1 is SGHAT and CDR2 is FQNNGV. CDR3 in DNA: TGTGCCAGCAGCCCTAACAGGGGAAGCTCCTACGAGCAGTACTTC. Translating gives CASSPNRGSSYEQYF.

This clonotype turned up a few times. The chain uses TRBV27 and TRBJ2-1; D possibly uses TRBD1 or TRBD2 (5 bases each). The CDR3 totals 15 residues. Germline lookup yields CDR1 MNHEY and CDR2 SMNVEV (reference sequence). Trimming pared 3 bases from V and 5 bases from J, leaving 14 bases between. CDR3 in amino acids: CASSFDGTVDNEQFF. CDR3 DNA: TGTGCCAGCAGTTTCGATGGGACGGTCGACAATGAGCAGTTCTTC.

The count of this clonotype is one. The rearrangement joins TRBV5-6 to TRBJ2-5; D tentatively reads TRBD1 or TRBD2 (5 bases each). CDR1 and CDR2 (germline): SGHDT, YYEEEE. The germline V and J ends were trimmed by 5 bases and 1 base, with 18 bases remaining between them. The CDR3 is made up of 16 amino acids. CDR3 nucleotides: TGTGCCAGCAGTTTAGGGGTGGGACCTACCCAAGAGACCCAGTACTTC. Protein product: CASSLGVGPTQETQYF.